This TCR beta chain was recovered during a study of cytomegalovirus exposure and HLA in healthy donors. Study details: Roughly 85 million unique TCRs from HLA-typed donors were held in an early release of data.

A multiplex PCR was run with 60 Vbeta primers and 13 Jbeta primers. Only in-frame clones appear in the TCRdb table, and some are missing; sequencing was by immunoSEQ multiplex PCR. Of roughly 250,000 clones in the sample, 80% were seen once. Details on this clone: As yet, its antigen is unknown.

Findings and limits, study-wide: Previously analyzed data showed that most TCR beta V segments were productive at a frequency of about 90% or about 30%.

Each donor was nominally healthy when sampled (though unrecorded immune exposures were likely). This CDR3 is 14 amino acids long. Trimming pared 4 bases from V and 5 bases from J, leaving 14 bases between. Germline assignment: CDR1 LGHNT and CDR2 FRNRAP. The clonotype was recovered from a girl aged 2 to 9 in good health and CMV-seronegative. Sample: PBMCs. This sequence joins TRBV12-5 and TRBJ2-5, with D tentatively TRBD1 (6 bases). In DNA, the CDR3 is TGTGCTAGTGGTTCTGGACAGACAGTGGAGACCCAGTACTTC. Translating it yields CASGSGQTVETQYF.